This T cell receptor beta chain emerged from a study of blood T cells in healthy people across ages. A second PCR, run for roughly 7 to 12 cycles, used a sample-barcoded 5' primer plus a J-beta primer mix. A template-switch adaptor that had 12 random nucleotides put a tag on each cDNA molecule. Via MiXCR, TCRdb re-called the 5' RACE reads, giving one row per CDR3 protein. The sample yields over a million distinct CDR3 sequences, about 45% seen once. The length of the CDR3 is 16 residues. Germline trimming cut 0 bases from V and 5 bases from J; bases unmatched to any gene: 7. Germline lookup yields CDR1 SGHTA and CDR2 FQGNSA.

The TCR originated in a woman aged 18-29 years in good health. The sequenced sample was blood. V and J are TRBV7-2 and TRBJ2-4; 7 nucleotides match TRBD2. Written as DNA, the CDR3 is TGTGCCAGCAGCTTAGCCCCGGGGAGGGAGGAAAACATTCAGTACTTC. Translation: CASSLAPGREENIQYF.